The present T cell receptor beta chain was sequenced within a study of blood T cell repertoires in COVID-19. Study summary: PBMCs, B-cell-depleted T cells, or T cells provided the cDNA or gDNA that made up the material.

TCRdb's table, derived via immunoSEQ multiplex PCR, lists solely in-frame clones and lacks some. The profile covers 200,000 to 250,000 clones, with about 83% appearing a single time and nearly 5% taken by the ten largest. Participants, about 18 to 90 years old, spanned 25 or so US areas. Participant reports of clinical history set cohort assignment. Exposed participants encountered a COVID-19 case during the 2 weeks preceding study entry. Trimming took 7 bases from V and 0 from J, leaving 9 bases between them. The CDR3 runs to 13 residues. Germline CDR1 is SNHLY and CDR2 is FYNNEI. The sequencing sample was made of PBMCs or T cells enriched from blood (not recorded which). The gene calls are TRBV2 and TRBJ1-2; no firm D call. This receptor was taken from a woman between 45 and 65 years old who had been exposed to COVID-19. The CDR3 DNA sequence: TGTGCCAGCAACCCACAACCTAACTATGGCTACACCTTC. This codes for CASNPQPNYGYTF.